The subject of this entry is one T cell receptor beta chain. Antigen specificity is unknown. The CDR3 loop spans 14 amino acids. The trim removed 8 bases at V and 6 bases at J, leaving 8 bases unmatched. Germline CDR1 GTSNPN, CDR2 SVGIG (reference sequence). Both 60 Vbeta primers and 13 Jbeta primers went into the PCR. This table comes from immunoSEQ multiplex PCR, and its TCRdb copy is limited to in-frame clones, with some not included. The repertoire holds 100,000 to 150,000 clones, with about 86% as singletons. These data belong to a study of cytomegalovirus exposure and HLA in healthy donors. Study-level background: In an earlier analysis, some 110 million unique TCR beta sequences were found from about 190 million T cells. Overall study results and limits: According to the study, 180 or so TCR beta chains were cytomegalovirus-associated.

The sequence was collected from a man younger than 30 in good health and CMV-seronegative. Sequencing was performed on PBMCs. The rearrangement joins TRBV30 to TRBJ2-2; TRBD1 matches at 11 bases. The CDR3 sequence is CAETGQGEAGELFF. The CDR3 bases are TGTGCCGAAACGGGACAGGGGGAGGCCGGGGAGCTGTTTTTT.